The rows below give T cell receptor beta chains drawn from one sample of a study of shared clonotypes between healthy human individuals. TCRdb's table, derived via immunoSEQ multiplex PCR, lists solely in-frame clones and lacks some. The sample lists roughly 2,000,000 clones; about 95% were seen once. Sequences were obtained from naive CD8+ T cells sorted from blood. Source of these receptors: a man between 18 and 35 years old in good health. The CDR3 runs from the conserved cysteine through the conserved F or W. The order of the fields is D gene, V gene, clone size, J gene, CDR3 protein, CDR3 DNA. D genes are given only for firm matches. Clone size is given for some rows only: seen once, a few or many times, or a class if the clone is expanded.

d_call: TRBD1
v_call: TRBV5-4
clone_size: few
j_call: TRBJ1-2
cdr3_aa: CASSSRQGSYGYTF
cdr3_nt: TGTGCCAGCAGCTCAAGACAGGGAAGCTATGGCTACACCTTC

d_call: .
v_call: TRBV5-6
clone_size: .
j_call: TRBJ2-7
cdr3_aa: CASSSKHYPIYEQYF
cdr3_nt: TGTGCCAGCAGCTCCAAACACTACCCAATCTACGAGCAGTACTTC

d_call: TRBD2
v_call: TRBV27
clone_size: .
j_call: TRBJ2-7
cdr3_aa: CASSLSGLAGGSFIYEQYF
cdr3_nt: TGTGCCAGCAGTTTATCGGGACTAGCGGGGGGGTCTTTTATCTACGAGCAGTACTTC

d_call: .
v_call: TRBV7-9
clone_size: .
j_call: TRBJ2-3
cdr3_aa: CASSLDSTDTQYF
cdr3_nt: TGTGCCAGCAGCTTAGACAGCACAGATACGCAGTATTTT

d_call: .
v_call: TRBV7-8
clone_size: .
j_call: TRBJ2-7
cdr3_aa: CASSSQYLSYEQYF
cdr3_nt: TGTGCCAGCAGCTCCCAATACCTCTCCTACGAGCAGTACTTC

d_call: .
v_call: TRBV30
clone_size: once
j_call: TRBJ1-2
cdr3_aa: CAWSVGAGLYGYTF
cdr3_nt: TGTGCCTGGAGTGTCGGGGCAGGGTTGTATGGCTACACCTTC

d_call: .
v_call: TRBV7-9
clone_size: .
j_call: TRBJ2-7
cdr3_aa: CASSPPTVAYYEQYF
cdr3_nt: TGTGCCAGCAGCCCGCCGACCGTGGCCTACTACGAGCAGTACTTC

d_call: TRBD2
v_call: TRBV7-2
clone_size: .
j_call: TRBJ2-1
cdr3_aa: CASSFEDGRADEQFF
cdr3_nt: TGTGCCAGCAGCTTTGAAGACGGGAGGGCCGATGAGCAGTTCTTC

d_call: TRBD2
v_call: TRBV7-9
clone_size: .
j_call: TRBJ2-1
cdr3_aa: CASSSPSGSSNEQFF
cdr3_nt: TGTGCCAGCAGCTCCCCTAGCGGGAGTAGTAATGAGCAGTTCTTC

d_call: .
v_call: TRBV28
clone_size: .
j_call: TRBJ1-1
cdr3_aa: CASSLGGLAEAFF
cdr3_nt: TGTGCCAGCAGTTTAGGGGGGCTTGCTGAAGCTTTCTTT

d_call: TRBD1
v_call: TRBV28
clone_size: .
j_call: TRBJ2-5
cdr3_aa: CASSGQGAGETQYF
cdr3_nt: TGTGCCAGCAGTGGACAGGGGGCAGGGGAGACCCAGTACTTC

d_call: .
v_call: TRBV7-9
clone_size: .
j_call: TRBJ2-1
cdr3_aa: CASSLQGPSYNEQFF
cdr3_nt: TGTGCCAGCAGCTTACAGGGGCCATCCTACAATGAGCAGTTCTTC

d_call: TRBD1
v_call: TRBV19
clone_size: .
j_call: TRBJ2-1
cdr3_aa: CASRLAGTGFQEQFF
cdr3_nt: TGTGCCAGTAGATTGGCCGGGACAGGGTTCCAAGAGCAGTTCTTC

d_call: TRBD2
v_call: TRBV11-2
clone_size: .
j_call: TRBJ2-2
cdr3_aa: CASSLLLAGGPGTGELFF
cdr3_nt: TGTGCCAGCAGCTTACTGTTAGCGGGAGGGCCGGGCACCGGGGAGCTGTTTTTT

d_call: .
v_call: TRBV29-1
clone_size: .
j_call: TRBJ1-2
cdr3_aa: CSVAPTDFFGYTF
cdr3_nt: TGCAGCGTCGCACCGACAGACTTCTTTGGCTACACCTTC

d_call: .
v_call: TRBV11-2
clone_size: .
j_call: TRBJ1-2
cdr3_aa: CASSSDSHGYTF
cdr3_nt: TGTGCCAGCAGCTCGGACAGCCATGGCTACACCTTC

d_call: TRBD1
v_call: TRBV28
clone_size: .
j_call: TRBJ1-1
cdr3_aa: CASSPDRVEAFF
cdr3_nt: TGTGCCAGCAGTCCTGACAGGGTAGAAGCTTTCTTT

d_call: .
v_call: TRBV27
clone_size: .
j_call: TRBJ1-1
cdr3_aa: CASSFTGDTEAFF
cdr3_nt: TGTGCCAGCAGTTTCACCGGGGACACTGAAGCTTTCTTT

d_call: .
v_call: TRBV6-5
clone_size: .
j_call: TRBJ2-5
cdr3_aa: CASSQDRQETQYF
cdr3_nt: TGTGCCAGCAGCCAGGACAGACAAGAGACCCAGTACTTC

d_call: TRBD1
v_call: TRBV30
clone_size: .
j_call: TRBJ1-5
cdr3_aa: CAWSGWQGGDQPQHF
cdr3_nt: TGTGCCTGGAGTGGGTGGCAGGGGGGAGATCAGCCCCAGCATTTT

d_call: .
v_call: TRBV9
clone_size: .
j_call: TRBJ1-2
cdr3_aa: CASSVAEGYTF
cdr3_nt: TGTGCCAGCAGCGTAGCAGAAGGCTACACCTTC

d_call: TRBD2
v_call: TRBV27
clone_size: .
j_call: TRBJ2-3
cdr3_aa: CASLPLAGETDTQYF
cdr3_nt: TGTGCCAGCCTGCCTCTAGCGGGAGAAACAGATACGCAGTATTTT

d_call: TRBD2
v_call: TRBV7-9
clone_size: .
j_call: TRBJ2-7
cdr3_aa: CASSSTSGRYYEQYF
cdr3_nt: TGTGCCAGCAGCTCGACTAGCGGGAGGTATTACGAGCAGTACTTC

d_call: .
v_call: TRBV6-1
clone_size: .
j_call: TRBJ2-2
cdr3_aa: CASTQILRNTGELFF
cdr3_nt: TGTGCCAGCACCCAGATCCTGAGGAACACCGGGGAGCTGTTTTTT

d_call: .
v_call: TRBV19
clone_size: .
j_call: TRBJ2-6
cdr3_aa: CASSIGTSGANVLTF
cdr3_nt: TGTGCCAGTAGTATAGGGACCTCTGGGGCCAACGTCCTGACTTTC

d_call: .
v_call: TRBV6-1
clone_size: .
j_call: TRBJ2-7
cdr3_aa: CASSEAGNIAYEQYF
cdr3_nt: TGTGCCAGCAGTGAAGCAGGGAATATAGCCTACGAGCAGTACTTC

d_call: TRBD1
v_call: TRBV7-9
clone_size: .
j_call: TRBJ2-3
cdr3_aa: CASSLASGGTDTQYF
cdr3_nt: TGTGCCAGCAGCTTAGCGTCAGGGGGAACAGATACGCAGTATTTT

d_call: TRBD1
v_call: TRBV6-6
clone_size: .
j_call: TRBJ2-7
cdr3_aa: CASSSTGIAYEQYF
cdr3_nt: TGTGCCAGCAGTTCGACAGGGATAGCCTACGAGCAGTACTTC

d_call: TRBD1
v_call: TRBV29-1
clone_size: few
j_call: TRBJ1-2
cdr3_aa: CSFLTDRGYGYTF
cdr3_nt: TGCAGCTTCTTAACGGACAGGGGCTATGGCTACACCTTC

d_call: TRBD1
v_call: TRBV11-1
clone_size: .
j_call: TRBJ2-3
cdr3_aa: CASSSTGGVTDTQYF
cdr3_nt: TGTGCCAGCAGCTCGACAGGGGGGGTCACAGATACGCAGTATTTT

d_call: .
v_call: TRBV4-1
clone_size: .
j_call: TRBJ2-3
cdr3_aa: CASSQGRATDTQYF
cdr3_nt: TGCGCCAGCAGCCAAGGACGGGCTACAGATACGCAGTATTTT

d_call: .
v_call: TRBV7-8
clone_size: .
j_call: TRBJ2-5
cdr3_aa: CASSLAARTRKETQYF
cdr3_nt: TGTGCCAGCAGCTTAGCGGCCAGGACGCGGAAAGAGACCCAGTACTTC

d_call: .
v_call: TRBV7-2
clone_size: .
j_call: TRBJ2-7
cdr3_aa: CASSLGREEQYF
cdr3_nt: TGTGCCAGCAGCTTAGGGCGCGAGGAGCAGTACTTC

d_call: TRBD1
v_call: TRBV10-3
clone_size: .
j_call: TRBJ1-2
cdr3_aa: CAISEGQGANYGYTF
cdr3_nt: TGTGCCATCAGTGAGGGACAGGGGGCGAACTATGGCTACACCTTC

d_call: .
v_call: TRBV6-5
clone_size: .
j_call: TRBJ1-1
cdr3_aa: CASMRGLDTEAFF
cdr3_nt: TGTGCCAGCATGAGAGGACTAGACACTGAAGCTTTCTTT

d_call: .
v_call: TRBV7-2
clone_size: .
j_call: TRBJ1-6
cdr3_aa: CASSLGFIGRSPSPLHF
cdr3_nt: TGTGCCAGCAGCTTAGGATTCATCGGACGGTCCCCTTCACCCCTCCACTTT

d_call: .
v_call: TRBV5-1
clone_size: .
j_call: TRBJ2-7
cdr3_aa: CASNVGDSYEQYF
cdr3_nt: TGCGCCAGCAACGTGGGCGACAGCTACGAGCAGTACTTC

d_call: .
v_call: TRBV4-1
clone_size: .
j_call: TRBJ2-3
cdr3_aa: CASSQERGGITTDTQYF
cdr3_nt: TGCGCCAGCAGCCAAGAAAGGGGGGGCATTACGACAGATACGCAGTATTTT

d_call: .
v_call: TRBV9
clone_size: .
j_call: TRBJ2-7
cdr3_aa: CASSVVTYAPYEQYF
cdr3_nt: TGTGCCAGCAGCGTAGTAACATATGCCCCCTACGAGCAGTACTTC

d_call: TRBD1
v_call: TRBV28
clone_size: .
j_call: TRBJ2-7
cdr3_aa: CASSLTQGAYEQYF
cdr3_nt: TGTGCCAGCAGTTTAACCCAGGGGGCCTACGAGCAGTACTTC

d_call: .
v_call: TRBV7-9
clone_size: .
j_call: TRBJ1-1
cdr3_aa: CASSLVHGRTEAFF
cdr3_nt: TGTGCCAGCAGCTTAGTACATGGTCGCACTGAAGCTTTCTTT

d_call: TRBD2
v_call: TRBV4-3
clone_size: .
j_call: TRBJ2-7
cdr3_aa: CASSQGTSGRNEQYF
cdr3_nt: TGCGCCAGCAGCCAAGGGACTAGCGGGAGAAACGAGCAGTACTTC

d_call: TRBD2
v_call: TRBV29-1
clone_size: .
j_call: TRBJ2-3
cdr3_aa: CSVGLAGETTDTQYF
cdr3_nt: TGCAGCGTAGGACTAGCGGGGGAGACCACAGATACGCAGTATTTT

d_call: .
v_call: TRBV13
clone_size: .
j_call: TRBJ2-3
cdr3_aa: CASSLGTDTQYF
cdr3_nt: TGTGCCAGCAGCCTTGGAACAGATACGCAGTATTTT

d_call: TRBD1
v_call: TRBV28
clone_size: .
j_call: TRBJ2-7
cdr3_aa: CASSFGTGKVGYEQYF
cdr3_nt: TGTGCCAGCAGTTTTGGGACAGGGAAGGTTGGCTACGAGCAGTACTTC

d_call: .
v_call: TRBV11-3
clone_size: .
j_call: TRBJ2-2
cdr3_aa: CASSLPGLEHPGELFF
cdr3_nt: TGTGCCAGCAGCCTGCCGGGACTGGAACACCCCGGGGAGCTGTTTTTT

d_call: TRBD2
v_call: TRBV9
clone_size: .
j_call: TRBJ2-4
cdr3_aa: CASSPRSGTSDIQYF
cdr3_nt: TGTGCCAGCAGCCCCCGGTCCGGGACTAGTGACATTCAGTACTTC